Listed below are T cell receptor beta chains from one sample, sequenced in a study of cytomegalovirus exposure and HLA in healthy donors. The repertoire was sequenced with immunoSEQ multiplex PCR; TCRdb's copy has only in-frame clones and lacks some. The sample shows under 150,000 clones, around 85% of them seen only once. Sequenced material: PBMCs. The receptors derive from a boy between 10 and 17 years old in good health and CMV-seronegative. CDR3s include the opening cysteine and the closing phenylalanine or tryptophan. The D gene is left open where the match is weak. Some rows have no size entry. The others give once, few or many, or a class for an expanded clone.

D gene,V gene,CDR3 length,J gene,clone size,CDR3 protein,CDR3 DNA
NA,TRBV4-1,13,TRBJ2-3,NA,CASSQGLADTQYF,TGCGCCAGCAGCCAAGGACTAGCAGATACGCAGTATTTT
TRBD1,TRBV5-1,19,TRBJ2-5,few,CASSPQRELHRGRSETQYF,TGCGCCAGCAGCCCACAACGAGAACTACACAGGGGGCGTTCGGAGACCCAGTACTTC
NA,TRBV9,17,TRBJ2-3,NA,CASSVGGRGESTDTQYF,TGTGCCAGCAGCGTAGGGGGGAGGGGGGAGAGCACAGATACGCAGTATTTT
NA,TRBV7-9,14,TRBJ2-5,NA,CASSLPRGWETQYF,TGTGCCAGCAGCTTACCCCGGGGGTGGGAGACCCAGTACTTC
TRBD1,TRBV19,14,TRBJ2-7,NA,CASSTTGVNYEQYF,TGTGCCAGTAGTACGACAGGGGTGAACTACGAGCAGTACTTC
NA,TRBV4-3,15,TRBJ2-7,once,CASSQVAGKAYEQYF,TGCGCCAGCAGCCAAGTGGCGGGAAAGGCCTACGAGCAGTACTTC
TRBD2,TRBV13,14,TRBJ2-7,NA,CASTSGGDEYEQYF,TGTGCCAGCACCTCGGGAGGAGACGAGTACGAGCAGTACTTC
NA,TRBV7-8,14,TRBJ2-6,NA,CASSLELGANVLTF,TGTGCCAGCAGCTTAGAACTCGGGGCCAACGTCCTGACTTTC
NA,TRBV13,14,TRBJ1-1,NA,CASSLIGGVTEAFF,TGTGCCAGCAGCTTAATTGGGGGGGTCACTGAAGCTTTCTTT
NA,TRBV19,16,TRBJ2-2,NA,CASSISRGAGTGELFF,TGTGCCAGTAGTATATCCAGGGGCGCAGGCACCGGGGAGCTGTTTTTT
NA,TRBV2,16,TRBJ1-5,NA,CASSEALRGSNQPQHF,TGTGCCAGCAGTGAAGCGCTTCGGGGGAGCAATCAGCCCCAGCATTTT
TRBD2,TRBV27,16,TRBJ2-7,NA,CASSLPSGSSMSEQYF,TGTGCCAGCAGTTTACCTAGCGGGAGCTCGATGAGCGAGCAGTACTTC
TRBD2,TRBV5-1,15,TRBJ2-3,NA,CASSLEWRETDTQYF,TGCGCCAGCAGCTTGGAGTGGCGGGAGACAGATACGCAGTATTTT
NA,TRBV7-2,17,TRBJ2-3,NA,CASTQRGGEWLGDTQYF,TGTGCCAGCACCCAACGAGGGGGAGAGTGGCTAGGAGATACGCAGTATTTT
NA,TRBV5-4,15,TRBJ1-2,NA,CASSTLGGDSGGYTF,TGTGCCAGCAGCACACTGGGAGGGGATTCGGGTGGCTACACCTTC
TRBD2,TRBV7-2,16,TRBJ2-5,NA,CASNHRAGGPGETQYF,TGTGCCAGCAACCATCGGGCGGGGGGGCCAGGGGAGACCCAGTACTTC
NA,TRBV6-1,13,TRBJ1-5,few,CASSPNAYQPQHF,TGTGCCAGCAGTCCTAACGCGTACCAGCCCCAGCATTTT
TRBD1,TRBV9,13,TRBJ2-2,NA,CASSTTGARELFF,TGTGCCAGCAGCACAACAGGGGCAAGGGAGCTGTTTTTT
NA,TRBV5-4,16,TRBJ2-5,NA,CASSLPAGQYQETQYF,TGTGCCAGCAGCTTGCCGGCGGGACAGTACCAAGAGACCCAGTACTTC
TRBD1,TRBV5-4,16,TRBJ1-1,few,CASSLPGTGLNTEAFF,TGTGCCAGCAGCCTTCCCGGGACAGGATTGAACACTGAAGCTTTCTTT
NA,TRBV5-4,11,TRBJ2-1,once,CASSLDREQFF,TGTGCCAGCAGCTTGGACCGGGAGCAGTTCTTC
NA,TRBV19,14,TRBJ2-7,NA,CASSKSGTYYEQYF,TGTGCCAGTAGTAAGTCCGGGACATATTACGAGCAGTACTTC
NA,TRBV19,16,TRBJ2-7,NA,CASSTTGITRSYEQYF,TGTGCCAGTAGTACAACAGGGATTACCCGCTCCTACGAGCAGTACTTC
NA,TRBV9,15,TRBJ2-7,NA,CASSPGEGGDYEQYF,TGTGCCAGCAGCCCCGGGGAGGGGGGCGATTACGAGCAGTACTTC
TRBD2,TRBV2,15,TRBJ2-3,few,CASRLLAGGSDTQYF,TGTGCCAGCAGGCTTCTAGCGGGAGGGTCAGATACGCAGTATTTT
NA,TRBV9,15,TRBJ2-1,NA,CASSVGLARDNEQFF,TGTGCCAGCAGCGTAGGCCTAGCGCGGGACAATGAGCAGTTCTTC
NA,TRBV19,13,TRBJ1-2,NA,CASRGGGSYGYTF,TGTGCCAGTAGAGGTGGGGGCAGCTATGGCTACACCTTC